This entry lists 32 T cell receptor beta chains sequenced from one sample in a study of response to subunit inactivated influenza vaccine. In TCRdb, the RT-PCR reads were re-called with MiXCR into one record per CDR3 protein. Here the sample spans roughly 780,000 distinct CDR3 sequences, around 20% being singletons. The starting material was PBMCs from blood, obtained more than 4 days after vaccination. The receptors originated from a man in his fifties or sixties who received an inactivated influenza vaccine.

The genes are TRBV15 and TRBJ2-5, with D unresolved. Trimming took off 3 bases at V and 1 base at J, with 9 bases between the two ends. The CDR3 covers 14 residues. Germline CDR1 LNHNV, CDR2 YYDKDF (reference sequence). CDR3 nucleotides: TGTGCCACCAGCAGCTCACAGATCCAAGAGACCCAGTACTTC. Its protein is CATSSSQIQETQYF.

This clonotype was counted between two and nine times. The rearrangement uses TRBV11-2 and TRBJ2-3; D remains ambiguous. The germline V and J ends were trimmed by 3 bases and 1 base, with 5 bases remaining between them. The CDR3 is 13 amino acids. Per germline, CDR1 SGHAT and CDR2 FQNNGV. CDR3 sequence (DNA): TGTGCCAGCAGCTTTCTACGCACAGATACGCAGTATTTT. This sequence encodes CASSFLRTDTQYF.

This rearrangement joins TRBV12-3 or TRBV12-4 to TRBJ2-7; D is perhaps TRBD1 (6 bases). The V end lost 5 bases, the J end lost 3 bases, and 20 bases lay between the germline ends. The CDR3 length is 16 residues. CDR3 in DNA: TGTGCCAGCAGTCCCCGCGTACAGGGATCGGGCTACGAGCAGTACTTC. Translation: CASSPRVQGSGYEQYF.

In the case of this clonotype: The junction differs from germline at one of its ends, possibly a read error. The rearrangement links TRBV4-3 to TRBJ2-2, with a possible D match to TRBD2 (5 bases). This CDR3 has 14 residues. Germline-derived CDR1 and CDR2 are LGHNA and YSLEER. In DNA form, the CDR3 reads TGCGCCAGCAGCCAAGGCGGACGTACCGGGGAGCTGTATTTT. This sequence encodes CASSQGGRTGELYF.

The gene calls are TRBV4-1 and TRBJ2-5; D gene uncertain. The V end was cut by 3 bases, the J end by 1 base, with 18 bases between. This CDR3 has 17 residues. Germline lookup yields CDR1 MGHRA and CDR2 YSYEKL. In DNA form, the CDR3 reads TGCGCCAGCAGCCATTTCTGGGCACAGTTGGCCCAAGAGACCCAGTACTTC. This translates into CASSHFWAQLAQETQYF.

This clonotype has just a few counts. This chain's CDR3 is CASSLTLRGQETQYF. The CDR3 DNA reads as TGTGCCAGCAGCTTAACTCTCAGGGGACAAGAGACCCAGTACTTC. The gene calls are TRBV7-9 and TRBJ2-5, with TRBD1 as a possible D gene (6 bases). The V end was cut by 2 bases, the J end by 2 bases, with 12 bases between. This CDR3 contains 15 residues. CDR1 is SEHNR and CDR2 is FQNEAQ in the germline V gene (reference sequence).

This clonotype was observed a few times. The rearrangement links TRBV5-1 to TRBJ1-1, with no clear D. V was cut by 4 bases and J by 1 base, with 14 bases left in between. Per the germline V gene, CDR1 is SGHRS and CDR2 is YFSETQ. The CDR3 extends over 15 amino acids. The CDR3 is CASSSQGPQNTEAFF. As DNA, the CDR3 is TGCGCCAGCAGCAGCCAAGGCCCCCAGAACACTGAAGCTTTCTTT.

This clonotype occurred many times. The chain couples TRBV6-1 to TRBJ2-7, with 8 positions matching TRBD2. The CDR3 is 14 amino acids. J lost 0 bases, V lost 6 bases, and 4 bases had no gene match. Looked up from germline, CDR1 is MNHNS and CDR2 is SASEGT. DNA of the CDR3: TGTGCCAGCAGGGGTAGCGGGATCTCCTACGAGCAGTACTTC. This sequence encodes CASRGSGISYEQYF.

This clonotype has a handful of counts. The chain combines TRBV12-3 or TRBV12-4 with TRBJ1-1, with D tentatively TRBD1 (5 bases). The CDR3 sequence is 13 residues long. Trimming took 10 bases from V and 2 from J, leaving 14 bases between them. The chain's CDR3 is CATSSGGNTEAFF. The CDR3 coding sequence is TGTGCCACCAGCAGCGGGGGAAACACTGAAGCTTTCTTT.

This clonotype was counted many times. CDR3 loop: CASSSTGGSYNEQFF. CDR3 in DNA: TGTGCCAGCAGTTCGACAGGGGGCTCCTACAATGAGCAGTTCTTC. The chain uses TRBV12-3 or TRBV12-4 and TRBJ2-1, with TRBD1 identical over 9 bases. There are 15 residues in the CDR3. The trim removed 4 bases at V and 0 bases at J, leaving 1 base unmatched.

V gene TRBV5-1 combines with J gene TRBJ1-2, with 9 bases aligning to TRBD1. Germline V gene data show CDR1 as SGHRS and CDR2 as YFSETQ. Trimming at V came to 0 bases and at J to 7 bases, leaving 1 base not matched to a gene. The CDR3 spans 13 residues. The CDR3 reads CASSLEDRGGYTF. Written as DNA, the CDR3 is TGCGCCAGCAGCTTGGAGGACAGGGGTGGCTACACCTTC.

This clonotype has only a few counts. The chain employs TRBV5-6 and TRBJ1-6, with D perhaps TRBD1 (6 bases). The germline V gene has CDR1 SGHDT and CDR2 YYEEEE. CDR3 size: 16 residues. V was clipped by 4 bases and J by 7 bases, with 18 bases between them. The CDR3 here is CASSPLGQGRNSPLHF. The CDR3, as DNA: TGTGCCAGCAGCCCCTTAGGGCAGGGGAGGAATTCACCCCTCCACTTT.

As for this clonotype: At one boundary the junction diverges from the germline segment, which might be a read error. The rearrangement links TRBV7-9 to TRBJ1-4, with D unclear. The V gene's germline CDR1 is SEHNR and CDR2 FQNEAQ (reference sequence). This CDR3 is built from 15 residues. CDR3 amino acids: CASSLGGFVYERLFF. Here the CDR3 DNA reads TGTGCCAGCAGCTTAGGAGGGTTCGTCTATGAAAGACTGTTTTTT.

J is TRBJ2-1 and V is TRBV5-1; 10 bases align to TRBD1. Germline V lookup: CDR1 SGHRS, CDR2 YFSETQ. The CDR3 covers 11 residues. V dropped 4 bases and J dropped 15; count of bases not matched to a gene: 4. CDR3 coding DNA: TGCGCCAGCAGCGCGACAGGGGGCCTGTTCTTC. Protein product: CASSATGGLFF.

This clonotype was picked up a small number of times. This chain joins TRBV28 and TRBJ2-1; no firm D call. This CDR3 has 16 residues. Germline values: CDR1 MDHEN, CDR2 SYDVKM. The V and J ends lost 4 bases and 7 bases respectively, with 20 bases between them. The CDR3 spells CASSSRLSAELNEQFF. CDR3 bases: TGTGCCAGCAGTTCCCGACTCTCGGCAGAATTGAATGAGCAGTTCTTC.

This clonotype has at least ten counts. The chain combines TRBV20-1 with TRBJ2-1; possibly TRBD2 for D (5 bases). The V end lost 3 bases, the J end lost 4 bases, and 16 bases lay between the germline ends. The CDR3 is 15 amino acids. Germline values: CDR1 DFQATT, CDR2 SNEGSKA (reference sequence). CDR3 nucleotide sequence: TGCAGTGCTAGGGCTGCAGGCCGACTATACAATGAGCAGTTCTTC. Its translation is CSARAAGRLYNEQFF.

This clonotype has a handful of counts. This chain joins TRBV7-6 and TRBJ2-1; 7 bases fit TRBD1. Germline V gene data show CDR1 as SGHVS and CDR2 as FNYEAQ. V lost 0 bases to trimming and J lost 8 bases; unmatched junction nucleotides: 10. The CDR3 loop spans 16 amino acids. The CDR3 DNA reads as TGTGCCAGCAGCTTAGCCACAGGGGTGGGATTGGATGAGCAGTTCTTC. Residues: CASSLATGVGLDEQFF.

V usage is TRBV29-1 and J usage is TRBJ1-2; 9 bases map to TRBD1. The CDR3 length is 14 residues. The germline V gene has CDR1 SQVTM and CDR2 ANQGSEA. After removal of 4 bases from V and 3 bases from J, the junction contained 6 bases not matched to a gene. Written as DNA, the CDR3 is TGCAGCGTTGTCCGGGACAGGGTTGACTATGGCTACACCTTC. Translating gives CSVVRDRVDYGYTF.

This clonotype showed up just a few times. The V call is TRBV20-1, the J call TRBJ1-1; unclear D gene. With 1 base removed from V and 0 bases from J, the gap between germline ends came to 9 bases. The V gene's germline CDR1 is DFQATT and CDR2 SNEGSKA (reference sequence). This CDR3 is built from 14 residues. The CDR3 protein is CSARGHGVNTEAFF. CDR3 nucleotide sequence: TGCAGTGCTAGAGGCCATGGGGTGAACACTGAAGCTTTCTTT.

The chain employs TRBV5-1 and TRBJ2-7; 9 nucleotides agree with TRBD1. This CDR3 has 15 amino acids. After removal of 0 bases from V and 5 bases from J, the junction contained 6 bases not matched to a gene. The germline V gene has CDR1 SGHRS and CDR2 YFSETQ. CDR3 sequence reads: CASSLAGQGVDEQYF. The CDR3 DNA reads as TGCGCCAGCAGCTTGGCGGGACAGGGCGTCGACGAGCAGTACTTC.

This clonotype was detected a few times. This chain links TRBV6-5 with TRBJ2-5, with D possibly being TRBD2 (6 bases). CDR3 length: 15 residues. The germline V gene has CDR1 MNHEY and CDR2 SVGAGI. V was cut by 2 bases and J by 1 base, with 11 bases left in between. The CDR3 loop reads CASSYGTGIQETQYF. The DNA of the CDR3 is TGTGCCAGCAGTTACGGGACTGGGATCCAAGAGACCCAGTACTTC.

This chain's CDR3 is CASRNSQETQYF. The CDR3 bases are TGTGCCAGCCGAAACTCCCAAGAGACCCAGTACTTC. This sequence joins TRBV12-3 or TRBV12-4 and TRBJ2-5; D gene uncertain. Trimming removed 8 bases from V and 1 base from J, with 8 bases in between. This CDR3 region has 12 residues.

The rearrangement joins TRBV9 to TRBJ2-1; D uncertain. Deletions cut 0 bases from V and 3 bases from J, with 7 bases between. The CDR3 spans 14 residues. CDR1 is SGDLS, CDR2 YYNGEE, per germline. Written as DNA, the CDR3 is TGTGCCAGCAGCGTAGCTAAGGACTACAATGAGCAGTTCTTC. Translation gives CASSVAKDYNEQFF. Based on the CDR3 plus reference TRBV9 and TRBJ2-1, the full variable domain is DSGVTQTPKHLITATGQRVTLRCSPRSGDLSVYWYQQSLDQGLQFLIQYYNGEERAKGNILERFSAQQFPDLHSELNLSSLELGDSALYFCASSVAKDYNEQFFGPGTRLTVL.

The chain joins TRBV29-1 to TRBJ2-7; D possibly uses TRBD1 or TRBD2 (5 bases each). The V gene's germline CDR1 is SQVTM and CDR2 ANQGSEA. Trimming took 7 bases from V and 5 from J, leaving 18 bases between them. This CDR3 comprises 13 residues. The CDR3 bases are TGCAGCGCTGCCCGGGACCGCCTGGACGAGCAGTACTTC. Translated: CSAARDRLDEQYF.

As to this clonotype: Because it lacks the conserved phenylalanine or tryptophan at the end, this CDR3 is likely a read error. The chain has TRBV6-5 and TRBJ2-7; 7 bases align to TRBD2. With V trimmed by 0 bases and J by 2 bases, 7 bases remained unmatched. Germline V gene sequence: CDR1 MNHEY, CDR2 SVGAGI. The CDR3 is 16 residues long. CDR3 region: CASSYSKPSGAYEQYL. In nucleotides, the CDR3 is TGTGCCAGCAGTTACTCGAAGCCTAGCGGAGCCTACGAGCAGTACCTC.

The V and J genes are TRBV15 and TRBJ2-7; no definite D call. The CDR3 runs to 13 residues. Germline V gives CDR1 LNHNV, CDR2 YYDKDF (reference sequence). Trimming cost V 0 bases and J 5 bases, with 8 bases left between them. DNA for the CDR3: TGTGCCACCAGCAGAGAGGTCGTACACGAGCAGTACTTC. It codes for CATSREVVHEQYF.

The chain uses TRBV10-3 and TRBJ2-1, with D possibly being TRBD1 or TRBD2 (5 bases each). This CDR3 spans 15 amino acids. Germline assignment: CDR1 ENHRY and CDR2 SYGVKD. V was pared by 2 bases and J by 2 bases, with 10 bases between. The CDR3 DNA is TGTGCCATCAGTGAGAGACAGAGGGCCTACAATGAGCAGTTCTTC. Translation: CAISERQRAYNEQFF.

The chain combines TRBV29-1 with TRBJ1-2; 7 bases align to TRBD1. The CDR3 consists of 13 residues. V dropped 5 bases and J dropped 6; count of bases not matched to a gene: 9. CDR1 SQVTM and CDR2 ANQGSEA come from the germline V gene. The CDR3 DNA reads TGCAGCGTTCGGACAGGTCTCGGGGATGGCTACACCTTC. Translating gives CSVRTGLGDGYTF.

This clonotype was counted between two and nine times. The DNA for the CDR3 is TGTGCCAGCAGCTTATGGCATTCCGGGGCCAACGTCCTGACTTTC. It is translated as CASSLWHSGANVLTF. This sequence joins TRBV7-2 and TRBJ2-6; D is uncertain. The V and J ends lost 2 bases and 4 bases respectively, with 9 bases between them. This CDR3 spans 15 amino acids. CDR1 and CDR2 (germline): SGHTA, FQGNSA.

Points on this clonotype: This may stem from a read error, because a much larger clone lies one nucleotide away. The chain carries TRBV29-1 and TRBJ2-4; D is perhaps TRBD1 or TRBD2 (5 bases each). The germline gives CDR1 SQVTM, CDR2 ANQGSEA. V dropped 3 bases and J dropped 9 bases, with 15 bases sitting between them. This CDR3 comprises 13 residues. Here the CDR3 DNA reads TGCAGCGTTGATTCCGGGGACCAGGGCATTCAGTACTTC. It translates to CSVDSGDQGIQYF.

The CDR3 DNA reads as TGTGCCACCGACAGGGGAAACACCGGGGAGCTGTTTTTT. The encoded protein is CATDRGNTGELFF. This chain uses TRBV6-2 or TRBV6-3 with TRBJ2-2; TRBD1 agrees at 8 bases. Germline-derived CDR1 and CDR2 are MNHEY and SVGEGT. V lost 10 bases and J lost 2; bases outside the gene matches: 3. The CDR3 has 13 residues.

This clonotype has only one observation. This chain joins TRBV7-2 and TRBJ1-2; D is unclear. The CDR3 length is 15 residues. Germline V gene data show CDR1 as SGHTA and CDR2 as FQGNSA. The V gene lost 0 bases and the J gene lost 4 bases, with 12 bases spanning the gap. Here the CDR3 DNA reads TGTGCCAGCAGCTTAGCGGGAAGCCCGATCTATGGCTACACCTTC. Protein sequence: CASSLAGSPIYGYTF.